Shown below are 7 T cell receptor beta chains from a single sample sequenced in a study of blood T cell repertoires in COVID-19. Using immunoSEQ multiplex PCR, the repertoire was profiled, and TCRdb retains in-frame clones only, with some absent. The table lists fewer than 200,000 clones, around 87% of them singletons. Material: peripheral blood. Receptors originate from a woman between 18 and 29 years old who had recovered from COVID-19.

The gene calls are TRBV11-2 and TRBJ2-7, with TRBD1 matching 8 bases. V shed 4 bases, J shed 1 base, and the junction held 6 bases outside the gene matches. The CDR3 sequence is 15 residues long. Per the germline V gene, CDR1 is SGHAT and CDR2 is FQNNGV. DNA for the CDR3: TGTGCCAGCAGCTCAGGGGGCGTTGGGTCCTACGAGCAGTACTTC. It specifies CASSSGGVGSYEQYF. The whole variable domain, filled in from reference TRBV11-2 and TRBJ2-7, reads EAGVAQSPRYKIIEKRQSVAFWCNPISGHATLYWYQQILGQGPKLLIQFQNNGVVDDSQLPKDRFSAERLKGVDSTLKIQPAKLEDSAVYLCASSSGGVGSYEQYFGPGTRLTVT.

The gene calls are TRBV7-2 and TRBJ2-3, with TRBD2 matching 13 bases. Trimming cost V 5 bases and J 5 bases; bases outside gene matches: 16. Germline CDR1 reads SGHTA; CDR2 reads FQGNSA. The CDR3 covers 19 residues. The CDR3 sequence: CASSQPPPGLAGVGDTQYF. CDR3 sequence (DNA): TGTGCCAGCAGCCAACCGCCTCCTGGACTAGCGGGAGTGGGAGATACGCAGTATTTT. Drawing the rest from reference TRBV7-2 and TRBJ2-3, the complete variable domain is GAGVSQSPSNKVTEKGKDVELRCDPISGHTALYWYRQSLGQGLEFLIYFQGNSAPDKSGLPSDRFSAERTGGSVSTLTIQRTQQEDSAVYLCASSQPPPGLAGVGDTQYFGPGTRLTVL.

This sequence joins TRBV5-4 and TRBJ1-2; weak D call: TRBD1 (6 bases). V was clipped by 5 bases and J by 7 bases, with 15 bases between them. The CDR3 has 13 residues. In germline, CDR1 is SGHNT, CDR2 YYREEE (reference sequence). The CDR3 bases are TGTGCCAGCAGATACGGGGGGGCCGGTGGCTACACCTTC. It encodes CASRYGGAGGYTF.

This chain links TRBV5-1 with TRBJ2-5; D possibly corresponds to TRBD2 (5 bases). The CDR3 length is 13 residues. Trimming took 0 bases from V and 4 from J, leaving 7 bases between them. Germline V gene lookup returns CDR1 SGHRS and CDR2 YFSETQ. CDR3 sequence (DNA): TGCGCCAGCAGCTTGGCCAGCGGAGAGACCCAGTACTTC. It is translated as CASSLASGETQYF.

There are many counts of this clone. The chain uses TRBV9 and TRBJ2-2, with D maybe TRBD1 (5 bases). Trimming pared 3 bases from V and 6 bases from J, leaving 9 bases between. CDR1 and CDR2 from the germline V gene are SGDLS and YYNGEE. The CDR3 length is 13 residues. The CDR3 protein is CASSEGFPGELFF. In nucleotides, the CDR3 is TGTGCCAGCAGCGAGGGGTTCCCCGGGGAGCTGTTTTTT.

The chain recombines TRBV4-3 with TRBJ1-6, with a tentative D call TRBD1 (5 bases). The V gene lost 4 bases and the J gene lost 9 bases, with 19 bases spanning the gap. Germline V CDR1 and CDR2: LGHNA, YSLEER. CDR3 length: 16 residues. The CDR3: CASSPKTAGQPSPLHF. For the CDR3, the DNA is TGCGCCAGCAGCCCCAAGACAGCGGGTCAACCTTCACCCCTCCACTTT.

The V gene is TRBV7-2, the J gene TRBJ2-7; TRBD2 aligns across 9 bases. The CDR3 runs to 14 residues. CDR1 SGHTA and CDR2 FQGNSA come from the germline V gene. V was pared by 5 bases and J by 2 bases, with 4 bases of the junction left unmatched. For the CDR3, the DNA is TGTGCCAGCAGCCCCGAGCGGGGGGCCTACGAGCAGTACTTC. Its protein product is CASSPERGAYEQYF.